Listed here are 8 T cell receptor beta chains from one sample, sequenced in a study of OX40 agonist ivuxolimab in advanced cancers. The table came from immunoSEQ multiplex PCR; TCRdb's copy has only in-frame clones and leaves some out. The sample yields some 80,000 clones, 80% to 90% seen once. The starting material was CD4+ or CD8+ T cells sorted from blood, obtained in a trial of the OX40 agonist ivuxolimab. The receptors were gathered from an adult with an advanced solid tumor such as melanoma, head and neck, liver or kidney cancer.

The chain recombines TRBV6-1 with TRBJ2-7; 8 nucleotides line up with TRBD1. This CDR3 region has 14 residues. Germline V gene data show CDR1 as MNHNS and CDR2 as SASEGT. V dropped 3 bases and J dropped 5; count of bases not matched to a gene: 6. CDR3 in amino acids: CASSEAGGLNEQYF. The CDR3 region has the DNA TGTGCCAGCAGTGAGGCAGGGGGCCTCAACGAGCAGTACTTC.

This chain links TRBV11-2 with TRBJ1-3, with 7 bases aligning to TRBD1. This CDR3 is 15 amino acids long. The germline V gene encodes CDR1 SGHAT and CDR2 FQNNGV. With 3 bases clipped from V and 3 bases from J, the junction kept 5 bases outside the gene matches. CDR3 amino acids: CASSFTGQHGNTIYF. CDR3 nucleotides: TGTGCCAGCAGCTTCACGGGACAGCATGGAAACACCATATATTTT.

This CDR3 reads CASSQPYRGVEQFF. CDR3 DNA sequence: TGTGCCAGCAGCCAGCCTTATCGAGGGGTTGAGCAGTTCTTC. This chain connects TRBV28 to TRBJ2-1; D tentatively reads TRBD1 or TRBD2 (5 bases each). The germline CDR1 and CDR2 sequences are MDHEN and SYDVKM. This CDR3 comprises 14 residues. Trimming removed 6 bases at V and 9 bases at J, with 18 bases between.

The CDR3 bases are TGTGCCAGCAGCTTAGAAAGATTGAGCGGAATGTACCAAGAGACCCAGTACTTC. Translated: CASSLERLSGMYQETQYF. This chain connects TRBV11-1 to TRBJ2-5, with D perhaps TRBD2 (5 bases). The V end lost 1 base, the J end lost 0 bases, and 18 bases lay between the germline ends. The CDR3 totals 18 residues. Germline V gene lookup returns CDR1 SGHAT and CDR2 FQDESV (reference sequence). Based on the CDR3 plus reference TRBV11-1 and TRBJ2-5, the full variable domain is EAEVAQSPRYKITEKSQAVAFWCDPISGHATLYWYRQILGQGPELLVQFQDESVVDDSQLPKDRFSAERLKGVDSTLKIQPAELGDSAMYLCASSLERLSGMYQETQYFGPGTRLLVL.

The chain has TRBV6-1 and TRBJ2-5; 11 bases are a match to TRBD2. V dropped 3 bases and J dropped 0; count of bases not matched to a gene: 6. There are 17 residues in the CDR3. The V gene's germline CDR1 is MNHNS and CDR2 SASEGT. In DNA, the CDR3 is TGTGCCAGCAGTGAGTGGGCTAGCGGGGGGAACCAAGAGACCCAGTACTTC. Translation: CASSEWASGGNQETQYF.

J is TRBJ1-1 and V is TRBV5-4; D uncertain. In germline, CDR1 is SGHNT, CDR2 YYREEE (reference sequence). The CDR3 has 13 residues. Trimming left V 2 bases short and J 5 bases short, with 10 bases between. This chain's CDR3 is CASSLSVRTEAFF. DNA for the CDR3: TGTGCCAGCAGCTTATCTGTAAGGACTGAAGCTTTCTTT.

The chain joins TRBV5-4 to TRBJ2-7; 7 bases map to TRBD2. The trim removed 4 bases at V and 2 bases at J, leaving 6 bases unmatched. The length of the CDR3 is 14 residues. The V gene's germline CDR1 is SGHNT and CDR2 YYREEE (reference sequence). Written as DNA, the CDR3 is TGTGCCAGCAGCGGGGGGGGGTCCGCCTACGAGCAGTACTTC. It specifies CASSGGGSAYEQYF.

This chain links TRBV6-6 with TRBJ1-6, with D hard to call. The germline gives CDR1 MNHNY, CDR2 SVGAGI (reference sequence). V shed 2 bases and J shed 6 bases, with 8 bases lying between them. The CDR3 runs to 14 residues. The DNA for the CDR3 is TGTGCCAGCAGTTACGGGGAACCTAATTCACCCCTCCACTTT. Its protein product is CASSYGEPNSPLHF.